The following is a T cell receptor (beta chain) sequence with its context. The antigen remains unidentified. This record comes from a study of shared clonotypes between healthy human individuals. About the research overall: CD4 naive cells filled three plates per donor, CD4 memory three, CD8 naive two and CD8 memory one.

Study-level results: Apart from blood, nothing was sampled; tissue repertoires likely differ. Clonotype sharing among donors, it was expected, would be affected by sequencing depth.

Genomic DNA from each subset was divided evenly over several immunoSEQ plates. Here immunoSEQ multiplex PCR was the method, and the copy in TCRdb shows in-frame clones only, minus some. The sample records about 2.1 million clones, about 93% being singletons. Naive CD8 cells, CD45RO-negative and positively selected for CCR7, excluded terminally differentiated effector memory CD45RA+ cells. CDR3 length equals 14 residues. V dropped 2 bases and J dropped 3 bases, with 11 bases sitting between them. Germline CDR1 and CDR2: ENHRY and SYGVKD. The TCR sequence derives from a young man in good health. Some clones in this sample may be carry-over from other donors' samples. J is TRBJ2-7 and V is TRBV10-3; no clear D. What was sequenced was naive CD8+ T cells from PBMCs. The CDR3 reads CAISEDDSRYEQYF. For the CDR3, the DNA is TGTGCCATCAGTGAGGACGATTCACGCTACGAGCAGTACTTC.